The 10 T cell receptor beta chains reported below all come from one sample, sequenced in a study of OX40 agonist ivuxolimab in advanced cancers. Clones were sequenced by immunoSEQ multiplex PCR, and TCRdb holds only the in-frame ones, with some missing. The sample has roughly 87,000 clones; over 80% are singletons. Sequenced here: CD4+ or CD8+ T cells sorted from blood, sampled in a trial of the OX40 agonist ivuxolimab. The receptors were sampled from an adult with an advanced solid tumor such as melanoma, head and neck, liver or kidney cancer.

This chain uses TRBV5-8 with TRBJ2-7; 8 positions agree with TRBD2. Germline V lookup: CDR1 SGHTS, CDR2 YDEGEE. The CDR3 has 14 amino acids. Trimming took 4 bases from V and 1 from J; bases not matched to a gene: 4. Written as DNA, the CDR3 is TGTGCCAGCAGCCTCGGCGGGGGGTCCTACGAGCAGTACTTC. As protein: CASSLGGGSYEQYF.

The chain combines TRBV7-3 with TRBJ2-3; unclear D gene. Germline V lookup: CDR1 SGHTA, CDR2 FQGTGA. This CDR3 contains 14 residues. With 1 base removed from V and 6 bases from J, the gap between germline ends came to 11 bases. CDR3: CASSLRQLGDTQYF. The DNA of the CDR3 is TGTGCCAGCAGCTTAAGGCAGCTGGGCGATACGCAGTATTTT.

V gene TRBV4-3 combines with J gene TRBJ1-3; D ambiguous. The CDR3 sequence is 16 residues long. Trimming removed 0 bases at V and 0 bases at J, with 9 bases between. Germline loops: CDR1 LGHNA, CDR2 YSLEER. In nucleotides, the CDR3 is TGCGCCAGCAGCCAAGATCAGCGGAGCTCTGGAAACACCATATATTTT. This translates into CASSQDQRSSGNTIYF.

The chain couples TRBV2 to TRBJ2-7; 11 positions match TRBD2. V trimming: 6 bases; J trimming: 3 bases; junction bases outside the gene matches: 1. This CDR3 has 13 residues. From germline, CDR1 is SNHLY and CDR2 FYNNEI. CDR3 amino acids: CASRLAGGYEQYF. In DNA form, the CDR3 reads TGTGCCAGCAGGCTAGCGGGGGGCTACGAGCAGTACTTC.

This chain joins TRBV27 and TRBJ2-7, with 7 bases lining up with TRBD1. V dropped 5 bases and J dropped 5; count of bases not matched to a gene: 6. From germline, CDR1 is MNHEY and CDR2 SMNVEV (reference sequence). The length of the CDR3 is 13 residues. In nucleotides, the CDR3 is TGTGCCAGCAGTCCCGGGACAGCTAACGAGCAGTACTTC. This encodes CASSPGTANEQYF.

The CDR3 is CASSLDISSWNEQYF. The CDR3 DNA reads TGTGCCAGCAGTCTTGACATCTCCAGTTGGAACGAGCAGTACTTC. The chain links TRBV27 to TRBJ2-7; D remains unclear. The CDR3 runs to 15 residues. V was trimmed by 5 bases and J by 5 bases, leaving 19 bases between them. The germline gives CDR1 MNHEY, CDR2 SMNVEV (reference sequence).

The chain links TRBV5-1 to TRBJ2-7; TRBD1 or TRBD2 may be the D gene (5 bases each). CDR1 and CDR2 (germline): SGHRS, YFSETQ. The CDR3 is 12 amino acids. V lost 2 bases and J 5 bases, leaving 8 bases between the germline ends. The DNA of the CDR3 is TGCGCCAGCAGCTTTGGGGGTAACGAGCAGTACTTC. It is translated as CASSFGGNEQYF.

Only a few counts were recorded for this clone. The J gene is TRBJ1-6, the V gene TRBV15; no firm D call. Looked up from germline, CDR1 is LNHNV and CDR2 is YYDKDF (reference sequence). This CDR3 contains 14 residues. Between the trimmed V and J ends, which lost 4 bases and 8 bases, there was a span of 12 bases. The CDR3 sequence: CATSTVPRDSPLHF. As DNA, the CDR3 is TGTGCCACCAGCACCGTCCCCCGGGATTCACCCCTCCACTTT.

V is TRBV4-1 and J is TRBJ2-5, with 10 bases fitting TRBD2. The length of the CDR3 is 15 residues. V shed 1 base, J shed 5 bases, and the junction held 4 bases outside the gene matches. From germline, CDR1 is MGHRA and CDR2 YSYEKL. The CDR3 here is CASSQGSGGKETQYF. CDR3 in DNA: TGCGCCAGCAGCCAAGGTAGCGGGGGGAAGGAGACCCAGTACTTC.

The chain carries TRBV11-2 and TRBJ2-7, with D perhaps matching TRBD2 (6 bases). The CDR3 is made up of 13 amino acids. V was pared by 3 bases and J by 4 bases, with 10 bases between. Germline V gives CDR1 SGHAT, CDR2 FQNNGV. The CDR3 reads CASSFSGRYEQYF. As DNA, the CDR3 is TGTGCCAGCAGCTTTTCAGGGAGGTACGAGCAGTACTTC.